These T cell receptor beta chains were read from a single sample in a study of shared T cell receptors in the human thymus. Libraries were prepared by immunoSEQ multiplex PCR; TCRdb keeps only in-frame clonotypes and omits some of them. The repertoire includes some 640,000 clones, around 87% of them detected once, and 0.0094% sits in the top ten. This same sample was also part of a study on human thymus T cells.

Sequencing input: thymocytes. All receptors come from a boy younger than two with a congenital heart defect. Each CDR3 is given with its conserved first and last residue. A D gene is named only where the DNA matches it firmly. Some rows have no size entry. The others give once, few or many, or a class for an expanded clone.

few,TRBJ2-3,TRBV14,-,CASSQDRLLEQYF,TGTGCCAGCAGCCAAGATAGACTGCTCGAACAGTATTTT
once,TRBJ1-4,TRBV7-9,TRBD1,CASSLVARGTETNEKLFF,TGTGCCAGCAGCTTAGTGGCCAGGGGGACGGAGACTAATGAAAAACTGTTTTTT
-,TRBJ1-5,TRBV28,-,CASSFSPVNQPQHF,TGTGCCAGCAGTTTTTCCCCAGTCAATCAGCCCCAGCATTTT
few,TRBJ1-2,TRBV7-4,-,CASSTRTFQTF,TGTGCCAGCAGCACTCGGACATTCCAGACCTTC
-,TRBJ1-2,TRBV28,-,CASSFPTTSLNYGYTF,TGTGCCAGCAGTTTCCCCACAACTAGTCTTAACTATGGCTACACCTTC
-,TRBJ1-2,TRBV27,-,CASSLRGTGSGYTF,TGTGCCAGCAGTTTACGGGGGACCGGGAGTGGCTACACCTTC
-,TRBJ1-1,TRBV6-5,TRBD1,CASSYRQGARTEAFF,TGTGCCAGCAGTTACCGTCAGGGGGCAAGGACTGAAGCTTTCTTT
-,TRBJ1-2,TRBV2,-,CASSDEGRNYGYTF,TGTGCCAGCAGTGACGAAGGCAGGAACTATGGCTACACCTTC
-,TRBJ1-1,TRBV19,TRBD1,CASTPDRANTEAFF,TGTGCCAGTACACCGGACAGGGCGAACACTGAAGCTTTCTTT
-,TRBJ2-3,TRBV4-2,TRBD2,CASSQTTSGGTDTQYF,TGTGCCAGCAGCCAAACCACTAGCGGGGGTACAGATACGCAGTATTTT
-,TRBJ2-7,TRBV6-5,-,CASSYSADRSYEQYF,TGTGCCAGCAGTTACTCAGCGGACCGCTCCTACGAGCAGTACTTC
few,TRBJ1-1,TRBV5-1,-,CASSPYGVNTEAFF,TGCGCCAGCAGCCCCTACGGGGTGAACACTGAAGCTTTCTTT
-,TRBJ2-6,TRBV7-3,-,CASSLGRLSSGANVLTF,TGTGCCAGCAGCTTAGGCAGACTTAGCTCTGGGGCCAACGTCCTGACTTTC
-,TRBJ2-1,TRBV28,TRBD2,CASTPPRTSGRLSYNEQFF,TGTGCCAGCACTCCACCCCGGACTAGCGGGAGGTTATCCTACAATGAGCAGTTCTTC
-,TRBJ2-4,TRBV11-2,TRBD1,CASSLEQRGPNIQYF,TGTGCCAGCAGCTTAGAACAGAGGGGGCCAAACATTCAGTACTTC
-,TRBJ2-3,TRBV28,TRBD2,CASSFEDGLAESTDTQYF,TGTGCCAGCAGTTTTGAGGACGGTCTAGCGGAGAGCACAGATACGCAGTATTTT
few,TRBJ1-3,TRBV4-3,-,CASSQDWRGKSTSSGNTIYF,TGCGCCAGCAGCCAAGATTGGAGAGGGAAATCCACGAGCTCTGGAAACACCATATATTTT
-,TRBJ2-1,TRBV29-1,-,CSVESLVGNEQFF,TGCAGCGTTGAAAGTCTAGTAGGCAATGAGCAGTTCTTC
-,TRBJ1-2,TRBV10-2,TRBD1,CASMDFPGQRNYGYTF,TGCGCCAGCATGGACTTCCCGGGACAGAGAAACTATGGCTACACCTTC
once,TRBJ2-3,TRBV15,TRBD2,CATSRHSFPGKRGYTDTQYF,TGTGCCACCAGCAGACATAGCTTCCCCGGTAAGCGGGGTTATACAGATACGCAGTATTTT
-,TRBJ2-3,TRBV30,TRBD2,CAWSVVASGRATDTQYF,TGTGCCTGGAGTGTAGTCGCTAGCGGGAGGGCCACAGATACGCAGTATTTT
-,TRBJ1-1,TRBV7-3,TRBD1,CASSLGCPGTGYEAFF,TGTGCCAGCAGCTTAGGGTGTCCCGGGACAGGGTATGAAGCTTTCTTT
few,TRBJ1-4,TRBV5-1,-,CASSLWGREEKLFF,TGCGCCAGCAGCTTGTGGGGGCGAGAAGAAAAACTGTTTTTT
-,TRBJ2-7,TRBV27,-,CASSLGLAFHEQYF,TGTGCCAGCAGTTTAGGGCTAGCGTTCCACGAGCAGTACTTC
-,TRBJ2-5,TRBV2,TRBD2,CASSDEAGVGATQYF,TGTGCCAGCAGTGATGAAGCGGGAGTCGGGGCGACCCAGTACTTC
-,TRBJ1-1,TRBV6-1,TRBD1,CACGHRGPEDTEAFF,TGTGCCTGCGGGCACAGGGGACCAGAGGACACTGAAGCTTTCTTT
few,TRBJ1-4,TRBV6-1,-,CASSLRQVINEKLFF,TGTGCCAGCAGTCTTCGACAGGTGATAAATGAAAAACTGTTTTTT
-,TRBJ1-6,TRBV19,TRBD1,CASTGDRILFGNSPLHF,TGTGCCAGTACCGGGGACAGAATCCTCTTCGGAAATTCACCCCTCCACTTT
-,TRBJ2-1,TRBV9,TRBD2,CASSVKELALSSYNEQFF,TGTGCCAGCAGCGTTAAAGAACTAGCGCTGAGCTCCTACAATGAGCAGTTCTTC
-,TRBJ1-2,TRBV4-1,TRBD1,CASSPPIATGDNYGYTF,TGCGCCAGCAGCCCCCCCATCGCTACAGGGGATAACTATGGCTACACCTTC
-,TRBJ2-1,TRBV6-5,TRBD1,CASSYSVRGLYNEQFF,TGTGCCAGCAGTTACTCAGTCAGGGGGCTTTACAATGAGCAGTTCTTC
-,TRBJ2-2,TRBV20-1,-,CSAHKSGELFF,TGCAGTGCCCATAAGAGCGGGGAGCTGTTTTTT
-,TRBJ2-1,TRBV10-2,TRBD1,CASSESWTGDYNEQFF,TGCGCCAGCAGTGAGTCTTGGACAGGGGATTACAATGAGCAGTTCTTC
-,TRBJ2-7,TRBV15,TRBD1,CATSRGTGLLEQYF,TGTGCCACCAGCAGAGGGACAGGTTTACTTGAGCAGTACTTC
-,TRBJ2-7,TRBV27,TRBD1,CASSLSPDRYHEQYF,TGTGCCAGCAGTTTATCCCCGGACAGGTACCACGAGCAGTACTTC